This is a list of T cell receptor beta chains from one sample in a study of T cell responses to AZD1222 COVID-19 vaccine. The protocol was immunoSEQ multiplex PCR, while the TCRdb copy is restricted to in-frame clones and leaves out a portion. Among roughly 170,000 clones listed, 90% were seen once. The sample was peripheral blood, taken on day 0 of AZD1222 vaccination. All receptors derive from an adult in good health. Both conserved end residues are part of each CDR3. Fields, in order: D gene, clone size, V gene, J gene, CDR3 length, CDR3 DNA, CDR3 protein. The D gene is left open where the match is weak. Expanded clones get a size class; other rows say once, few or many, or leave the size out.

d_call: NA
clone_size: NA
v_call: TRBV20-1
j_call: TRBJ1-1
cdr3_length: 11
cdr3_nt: TGCAGTGCTAGAGATCGCCAGGCGGGTTTCTTT
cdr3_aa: CSARDRQAGFF

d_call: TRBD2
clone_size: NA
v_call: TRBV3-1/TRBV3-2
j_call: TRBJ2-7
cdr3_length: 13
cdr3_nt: TGTGCCAGCAGCCGTGGTAGCGGGGTGGAGCAGTACTTC
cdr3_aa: CASSRGSGVEQYF

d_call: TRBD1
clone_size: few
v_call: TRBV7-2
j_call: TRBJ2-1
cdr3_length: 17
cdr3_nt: TGTGCCAGCAGCTTAAACAGGGGCCGGAGCTCCTACAATGAGCAGTTCTTC
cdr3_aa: CASSLNRGRSSYNEQFF

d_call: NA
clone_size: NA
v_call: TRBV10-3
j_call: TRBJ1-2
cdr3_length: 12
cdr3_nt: TGTGCCATCAGTGCCGAAGGGAACGGCTACACCTTC
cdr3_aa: CAISAEGNGYTF

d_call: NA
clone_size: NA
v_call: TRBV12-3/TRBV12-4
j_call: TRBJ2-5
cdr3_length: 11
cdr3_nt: TGTGCCAGCTCCCAGTTGGAGACCCAGTACTTC
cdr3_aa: CASSQLETQYF

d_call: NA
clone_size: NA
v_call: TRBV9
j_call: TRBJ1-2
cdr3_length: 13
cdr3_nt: TGTGCCAGCAGCGAAGGAGGTACCTATGGCTACACCTTC
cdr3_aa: CASSEGGTYGYTF

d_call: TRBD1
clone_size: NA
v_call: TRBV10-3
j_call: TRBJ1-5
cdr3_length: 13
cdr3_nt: TGTGCCATCAGTGCAGGGGGGTATCAGCCCCAGCATTTT
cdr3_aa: CAISAGGYQPQHF

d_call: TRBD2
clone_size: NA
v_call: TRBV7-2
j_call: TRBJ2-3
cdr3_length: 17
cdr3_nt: TGTGCCAGCAGCTCCGGGACTAGCGGGGGGGCTATAGATACGCAGTATTTT
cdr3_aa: CASSSGTSGGAIDTQYF

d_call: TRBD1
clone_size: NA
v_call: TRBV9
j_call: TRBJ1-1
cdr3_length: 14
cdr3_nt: TGTGCCAGCAGCGTCGACAGGGTAAACACTGAAGCTTTCTTT
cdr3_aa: CASSVDRVNTEAFF

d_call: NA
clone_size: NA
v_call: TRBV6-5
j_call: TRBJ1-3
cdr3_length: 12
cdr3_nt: TGTGCCAAGCCTCTCCCGCGAAACACCATATATTTT
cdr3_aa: CAKPLPRNTIYF

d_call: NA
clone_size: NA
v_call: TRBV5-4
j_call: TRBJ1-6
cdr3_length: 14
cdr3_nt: TGTGCCAGCAGCTTGTTGGGGCAACACTCACCCCTCCACTTT
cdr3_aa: CASSLLGQHSPLHF

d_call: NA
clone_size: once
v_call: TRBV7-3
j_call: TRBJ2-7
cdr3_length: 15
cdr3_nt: TGTGCCAGCAGCTTCGAAAGGGCCAGTTCCTACGAGCAGTACTTC
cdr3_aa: CASSFERASSYEQYF

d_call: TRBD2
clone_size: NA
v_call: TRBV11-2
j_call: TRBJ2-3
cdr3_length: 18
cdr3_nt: TGTGCCAGCAGCCCCCACGGGACTAGCGGGGGGGCCACAGATACGCAGTATTTT
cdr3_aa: CASSPHGTSGGATDTQYF

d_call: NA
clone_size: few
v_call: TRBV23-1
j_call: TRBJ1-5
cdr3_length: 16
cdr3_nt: TGCGCCAGCAGTCAATTCCCTGTTTATAGCAATCAGCCCCAGCATTTT
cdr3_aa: CASSQFPVYSNQPQHF

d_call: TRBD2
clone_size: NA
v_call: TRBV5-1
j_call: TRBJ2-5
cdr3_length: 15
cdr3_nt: TGCGCCAGCAGCTCGTCCAGGACTAGCGAGGAGACCCAGTACTTC
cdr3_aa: CASSSSRTSEETQYF

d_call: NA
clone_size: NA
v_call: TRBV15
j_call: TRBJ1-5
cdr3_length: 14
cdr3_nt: TGTGCCACCAGCAGAGATCATGGGGGTCAGCCCCAGCATTTT
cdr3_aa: CATSRDHGGQPQHF

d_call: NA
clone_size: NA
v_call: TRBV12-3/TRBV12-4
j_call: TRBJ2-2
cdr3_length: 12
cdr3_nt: TGTGCCAGCAGTTTAAAAGTTGTAGAGCTGTTTTTT
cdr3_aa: CASSLKVVELFF

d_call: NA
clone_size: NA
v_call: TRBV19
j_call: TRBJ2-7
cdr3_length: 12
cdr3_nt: TGTGCCAGTATGTCGGGGTCCTACGAGCAGTACTTC
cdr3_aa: CASMSGSYEQYF

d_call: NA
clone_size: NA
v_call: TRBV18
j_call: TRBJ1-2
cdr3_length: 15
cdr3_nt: TGTGCCAGCTCACCACCTCAGGGAGCTAACTATGGCTACACCTTC
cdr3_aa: CASSPPQGANYGYTF

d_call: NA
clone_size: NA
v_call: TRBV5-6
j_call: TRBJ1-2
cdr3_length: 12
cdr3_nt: TGTGCCAGCAGTACCCGGGAGTATGGCTACACCTTC
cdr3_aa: CASSTREYGYTF

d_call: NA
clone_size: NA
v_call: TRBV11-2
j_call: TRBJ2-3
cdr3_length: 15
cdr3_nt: TGTGCCAGCAGCCCCCTGGCAGGGGGCACAGATACGCAGTATTTT
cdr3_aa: CASSPLAGGTDTQYF

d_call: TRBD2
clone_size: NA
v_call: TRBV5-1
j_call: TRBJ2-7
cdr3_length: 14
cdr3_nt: TGCGCCAGCGGCACCGGGACTAACTCCTACGAGCAGTACTTC
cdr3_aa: CASGTGTNSYEQYF

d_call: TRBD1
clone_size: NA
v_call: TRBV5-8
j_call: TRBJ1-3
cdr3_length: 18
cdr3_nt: TGTGCCAGCAGCTTGGTTTTCGGGACAGGGGTTGATGGAAACACCATATATTTT
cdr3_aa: CASSLVFGTGVDGNTIYF

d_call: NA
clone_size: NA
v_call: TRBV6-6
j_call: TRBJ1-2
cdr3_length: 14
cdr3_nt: TGTGCCGTCTTCGGGGGCCCAGCTAACTATGGCTACACCTTC
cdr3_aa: CAVFGGPANYGYTF

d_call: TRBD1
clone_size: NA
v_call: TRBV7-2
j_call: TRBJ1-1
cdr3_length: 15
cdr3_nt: TGTGCCAGCAGCCGGGACAGGGGGCCGAACACTGAAGCTTTCTTT
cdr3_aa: CASSRDRGPNTEAFF

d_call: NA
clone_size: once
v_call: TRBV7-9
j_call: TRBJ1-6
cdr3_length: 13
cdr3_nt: TGTGCCAGCAGCTTAGAAGTCGATTCACCCCTCCACTTT
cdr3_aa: CASSLEVDSPLHF

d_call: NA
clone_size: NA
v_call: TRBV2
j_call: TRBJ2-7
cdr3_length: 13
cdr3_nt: TGTGCCAGCAAAAGGGAAGGGGTGAACGAGCAGTGCTTC
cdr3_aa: CASKREGVNEQCF

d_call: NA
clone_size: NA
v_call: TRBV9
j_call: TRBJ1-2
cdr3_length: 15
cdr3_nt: TGTGCCAGCAGCGGGGAAATGAGGGTACCCAATGGCTACACCTTC
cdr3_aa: CASSGEMRVPNGYTF

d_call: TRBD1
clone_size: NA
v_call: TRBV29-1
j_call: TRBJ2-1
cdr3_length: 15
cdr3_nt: TGCAGCCCCTACCGCGGGACAGGGGCCTACAATGAGCAGTTCTTC
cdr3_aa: CSPYRGTGAYNEQFF

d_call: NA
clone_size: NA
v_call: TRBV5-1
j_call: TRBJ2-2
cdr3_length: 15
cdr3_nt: TGCGCCAGCAGCTTGGGTCCAGGGGACACCGGGGAGCTGTTTTTT
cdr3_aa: CASSLGPGDTGELFF

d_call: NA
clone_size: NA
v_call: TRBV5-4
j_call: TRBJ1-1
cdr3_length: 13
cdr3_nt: TGTGCCAGCAGCTCGGCGACCACCACTGAAGCTTTCTTT
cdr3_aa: CASSSATTTEAFF

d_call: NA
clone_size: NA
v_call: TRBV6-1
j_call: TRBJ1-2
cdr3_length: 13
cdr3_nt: TGTGCCAGCAGTGAAGGAGGGGGCTATGGCTACACCTTC
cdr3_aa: CASSEGGGYGYTF

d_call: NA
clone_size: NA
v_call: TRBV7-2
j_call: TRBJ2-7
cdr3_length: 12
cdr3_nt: TGTGCCAGCAGCCCTCCCTCGCACGAGCAGTACTTC
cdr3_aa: CASSPPSHEQYF

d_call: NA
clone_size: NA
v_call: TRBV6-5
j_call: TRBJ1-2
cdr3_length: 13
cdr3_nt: TGTGCCAGCAGTCTTTGGGGGGCAGATGGCTACACCTTC
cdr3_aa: CASSLWGADGYTF

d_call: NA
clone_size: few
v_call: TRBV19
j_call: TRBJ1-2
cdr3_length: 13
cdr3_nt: TGTGCCAGTACCAGGGGCGGGTACTATGGCTACACCTTC
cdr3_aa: CASTRGGYYGYTF

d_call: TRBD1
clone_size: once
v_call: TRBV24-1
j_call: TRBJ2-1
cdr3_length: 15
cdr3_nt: TGTGCCACCTCTGAGGGACAGGGGAGGGCCAATGAGCAGTTCTTC
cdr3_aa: CATSEGQGRANEQFF

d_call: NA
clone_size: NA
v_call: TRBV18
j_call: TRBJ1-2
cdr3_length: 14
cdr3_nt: TGTGCCAGCTCACCACCGTCGGCGGACTATGGCTACACCTTC
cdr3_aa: CASSPPSADYGYTF

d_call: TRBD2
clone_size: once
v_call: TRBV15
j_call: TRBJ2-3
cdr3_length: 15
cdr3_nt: TGTGCCACCAGCGCTAGCGGGGGGTTCTCAGATACGCAGTATTTT
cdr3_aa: CATSASGGFSDTQYF